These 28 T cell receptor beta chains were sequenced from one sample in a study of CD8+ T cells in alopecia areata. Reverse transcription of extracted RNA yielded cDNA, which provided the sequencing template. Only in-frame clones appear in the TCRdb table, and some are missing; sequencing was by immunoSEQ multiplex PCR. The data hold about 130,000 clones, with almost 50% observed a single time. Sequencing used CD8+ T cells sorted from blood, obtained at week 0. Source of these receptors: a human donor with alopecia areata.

DNA of the CDR3: TGCAGCGTTGAAGGTGGGGGGACAACAGCTCCCTACGAGCAGTACTTC. Its translation is CSVEGGGTTAPYEQYF. This rearrangement joins TRBV29-1 to TRBJ2-7; D is tentatively TRBD1 or TRBD2 (6 bases each). V lost 1 base and J 2 bases, leaving 18 bases between the germline ends. Per the germline V gene, CDR1 is SQVTM and CDR2 is ANQGSEA. CDR3 length: 16 residues.

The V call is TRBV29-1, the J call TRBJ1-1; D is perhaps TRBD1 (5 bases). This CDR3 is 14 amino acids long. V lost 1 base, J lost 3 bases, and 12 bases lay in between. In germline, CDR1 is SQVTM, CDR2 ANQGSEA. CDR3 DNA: TGCAGCGTTGAAGGGGGCGAGATGGACACTGAAGCTTTCTTT. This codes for CSVEGGEMDTEAFF.

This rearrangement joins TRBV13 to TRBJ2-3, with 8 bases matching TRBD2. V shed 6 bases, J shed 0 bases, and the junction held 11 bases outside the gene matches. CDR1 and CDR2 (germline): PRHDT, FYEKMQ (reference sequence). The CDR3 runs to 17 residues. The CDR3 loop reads CASSQRGSGMSTDTQYF. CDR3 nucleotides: TGTGCCAGCAGTCAAAGGGGTAGCGGGATGAGCACAGATACGCAGTATTTT.

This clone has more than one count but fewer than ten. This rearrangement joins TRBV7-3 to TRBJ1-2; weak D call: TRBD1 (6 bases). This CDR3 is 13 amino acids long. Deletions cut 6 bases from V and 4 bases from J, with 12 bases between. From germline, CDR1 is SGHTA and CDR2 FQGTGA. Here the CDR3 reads CASRPGEGYGYTF. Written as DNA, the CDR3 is TGTGCCAGCAGGCCAGGGGAGGGCTATGGCTACACCTTC.

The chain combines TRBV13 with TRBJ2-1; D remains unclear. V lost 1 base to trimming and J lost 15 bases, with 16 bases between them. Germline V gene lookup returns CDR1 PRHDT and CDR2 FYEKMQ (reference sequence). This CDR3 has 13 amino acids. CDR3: CASSLVKTPDPFF. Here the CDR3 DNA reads TGTGCCAGCAGCTTAGTGAAGACCCCGGATCCGTTCTTC.

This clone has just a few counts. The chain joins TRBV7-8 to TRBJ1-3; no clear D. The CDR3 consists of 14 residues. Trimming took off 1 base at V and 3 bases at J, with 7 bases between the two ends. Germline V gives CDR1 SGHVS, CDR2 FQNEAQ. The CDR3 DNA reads TGTGCCAGCAGCTTAGAAGACGGTGGAAACACCATATATTTT. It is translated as CASSLEDGGNTIYF.

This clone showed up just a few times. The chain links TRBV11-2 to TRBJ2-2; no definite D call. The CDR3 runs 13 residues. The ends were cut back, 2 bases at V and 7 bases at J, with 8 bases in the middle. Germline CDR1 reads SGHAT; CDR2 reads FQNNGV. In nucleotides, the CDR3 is TGTGCCAGCAGCTTAATAAGACACGGGGAGCTGTTTTTT. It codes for CASSLIRHGELFF.

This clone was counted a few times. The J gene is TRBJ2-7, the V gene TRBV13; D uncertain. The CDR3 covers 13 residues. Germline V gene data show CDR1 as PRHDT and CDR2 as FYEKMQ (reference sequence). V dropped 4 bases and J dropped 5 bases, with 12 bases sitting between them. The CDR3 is CASSSYGRDEQYF. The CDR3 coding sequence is TGTGCCAGCAGCTCGTATGGGCGCGACGAGCAGTACTTC.

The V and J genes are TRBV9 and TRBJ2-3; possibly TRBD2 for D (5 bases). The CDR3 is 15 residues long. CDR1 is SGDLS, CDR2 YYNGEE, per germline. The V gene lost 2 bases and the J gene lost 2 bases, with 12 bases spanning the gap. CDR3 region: CASSVEDSYTDTQYF. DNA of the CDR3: TGTGCCAGCAGCGTCGAGGACTCATACACAGATACGCAGTATTTT.

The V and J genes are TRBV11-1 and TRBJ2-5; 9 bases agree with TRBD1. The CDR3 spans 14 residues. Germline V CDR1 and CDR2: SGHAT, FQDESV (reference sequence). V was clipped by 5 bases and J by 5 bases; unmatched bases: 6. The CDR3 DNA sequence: TGTGCCAGCAGCCAATGGACAGGGGATGAGACCCAGTACTTC. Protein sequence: CASSQWTGDETQYF. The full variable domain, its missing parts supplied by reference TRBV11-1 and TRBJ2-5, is EAEVAQSPRYKITEKSQAVAFWCDPISGHATLYWYRQILGQGPELLVQFQDESVVDDSQLPKDRFSAERLKGVDSTLKIQPAELGDSAMYLCASSQWTGDETQYFGPGTRLLVL.

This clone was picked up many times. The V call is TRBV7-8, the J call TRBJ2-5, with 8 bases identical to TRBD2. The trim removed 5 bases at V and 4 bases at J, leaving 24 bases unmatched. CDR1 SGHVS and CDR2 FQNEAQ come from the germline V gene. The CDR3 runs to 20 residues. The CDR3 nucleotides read TGTGCCAGCAGCCTTAGGGTAACTAGCGGTGTTCGGAGAGCAGGAGAGACCCAGTACTTC. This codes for CASSLRVTSGVRRAGETQYF.

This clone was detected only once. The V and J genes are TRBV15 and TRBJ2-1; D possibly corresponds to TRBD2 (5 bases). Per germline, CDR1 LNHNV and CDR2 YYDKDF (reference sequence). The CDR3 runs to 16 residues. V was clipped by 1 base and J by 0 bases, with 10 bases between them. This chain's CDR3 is CATSRARASSYNEQFF. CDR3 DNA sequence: TGTGCCACCAGCAGAGCGCGGGCTAGCTCCTACAATGAGCAGTTCTTC.

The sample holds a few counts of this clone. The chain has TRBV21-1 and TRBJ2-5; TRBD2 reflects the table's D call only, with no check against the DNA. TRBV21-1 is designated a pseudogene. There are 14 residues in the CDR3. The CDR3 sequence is CASSPPRAEETQYF. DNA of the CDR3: TGTGCCAGCAGCCCGCCGAGGGCTGAAGAGACCCAGTACTTC.

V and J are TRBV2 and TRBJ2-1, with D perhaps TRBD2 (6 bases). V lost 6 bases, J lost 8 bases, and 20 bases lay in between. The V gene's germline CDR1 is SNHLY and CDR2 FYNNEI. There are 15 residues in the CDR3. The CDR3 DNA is TGTGCCAGCAGGGAGGGGCCGGGCCTCGGGGATGAGCAGTTCTTC. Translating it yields CASREGPGLGDEQFF.

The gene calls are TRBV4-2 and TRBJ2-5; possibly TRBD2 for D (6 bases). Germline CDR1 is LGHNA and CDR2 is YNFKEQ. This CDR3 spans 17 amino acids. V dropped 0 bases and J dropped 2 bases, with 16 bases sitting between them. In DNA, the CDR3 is TGTGCCAGCAGCCAAGATGGTGGGGGAGGAGGGCAAGAGACCCAGTACTTC. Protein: CASSQDGGGGGQETQYF.

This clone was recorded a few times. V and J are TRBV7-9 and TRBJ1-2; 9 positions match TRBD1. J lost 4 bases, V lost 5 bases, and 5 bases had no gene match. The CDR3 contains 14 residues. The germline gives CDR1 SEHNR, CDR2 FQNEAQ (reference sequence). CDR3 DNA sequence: TGTGCCAGCAGCGGCGGACAGGGGTTCTATGGCTACACCTTC. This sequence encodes CASSGGQGFYGYTF.

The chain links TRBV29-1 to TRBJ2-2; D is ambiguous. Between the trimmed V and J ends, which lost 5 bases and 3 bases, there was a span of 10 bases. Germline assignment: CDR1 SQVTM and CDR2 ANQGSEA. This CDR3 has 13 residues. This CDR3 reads CSVLASDTGELFF. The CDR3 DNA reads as TGCAGCGTTCTCGCTTCGGACACCGGGGAGCTGTTTTTT.

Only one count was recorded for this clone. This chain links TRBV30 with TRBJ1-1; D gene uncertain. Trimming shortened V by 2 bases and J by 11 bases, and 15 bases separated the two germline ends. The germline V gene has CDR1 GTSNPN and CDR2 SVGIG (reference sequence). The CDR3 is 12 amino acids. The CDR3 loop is CAWSPPGGYAFF. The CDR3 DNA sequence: TGTGCCTGGAGTCCACCAGGAGGGTATGCTTTCTTT.

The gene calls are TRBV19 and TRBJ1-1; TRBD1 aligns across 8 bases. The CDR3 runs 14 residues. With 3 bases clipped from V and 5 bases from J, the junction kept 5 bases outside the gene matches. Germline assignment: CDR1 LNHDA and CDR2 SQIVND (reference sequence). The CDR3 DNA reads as TGTGCCAGTAGTATCAGGGGGCGCAGGACTGAAGCTTTCTTT. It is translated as CASSIRGRRTEAFF. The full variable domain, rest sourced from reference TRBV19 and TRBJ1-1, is DGGITQSPKYLFRKEGQNVTLSCEQNLNHDAMYWYRQDPGQGLRLIYYSQIVNDFQKGDIAEGYSVSREKKESFPLTVTSAQKNPTAFYLCASSIRGRRTEAFFGQGTRLTVV.

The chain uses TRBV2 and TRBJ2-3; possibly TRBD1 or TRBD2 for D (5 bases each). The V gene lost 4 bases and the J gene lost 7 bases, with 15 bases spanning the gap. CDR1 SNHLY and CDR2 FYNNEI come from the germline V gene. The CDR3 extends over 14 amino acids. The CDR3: CASSADSEGNTQYF. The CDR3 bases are TGTGCCAGCAGTGCCGACAGCGAGGGGAATACGCAGTATTTT.

The CDR3 sequence is CAWGRGPPGEQYF. In nucleotides, the CDR3 is TGTGCCTGGGGAAGGGGGCCACCTGGCGAGCAGTACTTC. This sequence joins TRBV30 and TRBJ2-7, with 7 bases aligning to TRBD1. V was clipped by 5 bases and J by 6 bases; unmatched bases: 10. This CDR3 is 13 amino acids long. Per the germline V gene, CDR1 is GTSNPN and CDR2 is SVGIG (reference sequence).

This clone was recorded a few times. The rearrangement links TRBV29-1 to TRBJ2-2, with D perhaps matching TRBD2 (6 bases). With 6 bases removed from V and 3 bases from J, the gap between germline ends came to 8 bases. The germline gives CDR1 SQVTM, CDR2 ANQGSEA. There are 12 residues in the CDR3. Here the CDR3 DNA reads TGCAGCGTGTGGGGGGACACCGGGGAGCTGTTTTTT. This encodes CSVWGDTGELFF.

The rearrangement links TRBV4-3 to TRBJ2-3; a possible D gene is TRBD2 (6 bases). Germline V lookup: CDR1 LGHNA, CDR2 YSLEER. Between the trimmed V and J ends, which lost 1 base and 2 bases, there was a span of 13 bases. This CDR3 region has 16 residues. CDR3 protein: CASSQAQTSLTDTQYF. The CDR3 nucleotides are TGCGCCAGCAGCCAAGCCCAGACTAGTCTCACAGATACGCAGTATTTT.

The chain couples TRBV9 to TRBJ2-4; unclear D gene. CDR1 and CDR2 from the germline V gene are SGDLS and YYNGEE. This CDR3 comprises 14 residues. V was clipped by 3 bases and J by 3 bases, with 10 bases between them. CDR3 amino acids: CASSEGIGKNIQYF. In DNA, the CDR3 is TGTGCCAGCAGCGAGGGTATTGGCAAAAACATTCAGTACTTC.

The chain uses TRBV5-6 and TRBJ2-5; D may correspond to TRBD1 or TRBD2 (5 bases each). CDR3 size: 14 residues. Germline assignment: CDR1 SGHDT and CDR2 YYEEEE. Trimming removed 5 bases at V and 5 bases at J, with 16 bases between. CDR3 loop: CASSFGDLGETQYF. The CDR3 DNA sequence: TGTGCCAGCAGTTTTGGGGACCTAGGGGAGACCCAGTACTTC.

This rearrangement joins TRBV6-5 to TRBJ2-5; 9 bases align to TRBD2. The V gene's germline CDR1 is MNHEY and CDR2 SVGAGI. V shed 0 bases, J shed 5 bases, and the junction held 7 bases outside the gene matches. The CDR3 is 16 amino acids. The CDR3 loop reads CASSYSRRGGIETQYF. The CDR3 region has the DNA TGTGCCAGCAGTTACTCCCGGCGGGGGGGGATCGAGACCCAGTACTTC.

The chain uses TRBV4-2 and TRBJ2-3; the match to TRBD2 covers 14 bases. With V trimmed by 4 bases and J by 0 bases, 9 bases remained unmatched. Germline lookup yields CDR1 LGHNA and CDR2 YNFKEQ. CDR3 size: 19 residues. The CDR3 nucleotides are TGTGCCAGCAGCCGCAACCTCCGGACTAGCGGGGGGAGCACAGATACGCAGTATTTT. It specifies CASSRNLRTSGGSTDTQYF.

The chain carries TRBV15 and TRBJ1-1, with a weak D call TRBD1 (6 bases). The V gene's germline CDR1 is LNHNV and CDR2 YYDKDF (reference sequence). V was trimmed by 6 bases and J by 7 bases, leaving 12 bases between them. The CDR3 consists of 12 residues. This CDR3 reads CATSSGQLEAFF. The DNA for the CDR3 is TGTGCCACCAGTAGTGGACAGCTTGAAGCTTTCTTT.